The rows below give T cell receptor beta chains drawn from one sample of a study of regulatory T cells in long-lasting Graves disease. In TCRdb, the multiplex PCR reads were re-called with MiXCR into one record per CDR3 protein. The table lists 540,000 or so distinct CDR3 sequences, around an eighth of them singletons, with under 10% in the top ten. The sample was also linked to a second study, of T cells in Graves' hyperthyroidism and ophthalmopathy.

The source material was peripheral blood mononuclear cells (PBMCs), sampled at new diagnosis, from a patient treated with antithyroid drugs. Receptors were obtained from a man between 25 and 39 years old with Graves disease. Each CDR3 is given with its conserved first and last residue. Clone size, where shown, is once, few, many, or a class for clones that have expanded.

clone_size j_call v_call cdr3_aa
many TRBJ1-5 TRBV6-1 CASSADRTNQPQHF
many TRBJ1-6 TRBV7-9 CASSNAGTGNNSPLHF
many TRBJ1-1 TRBV4-2 CAMGTANTEAFF
many TRBJ2-7 TRBV29-1 CSAGENEQYF
many TRBJ2-3 TRBV18 CASSQPGHLTRADTQYF
many TRBJ2-7 TRBV7-9 CASSWAGEQYF
many TRBJ1-1 TRBV28 CASKGSGTGRTEAFF
many TRBJ2-1 TRBV20-1 CSARPETGYYNEQFF
many TRBJ2-1 TRBV12-5 CASGLVLRRGGNEQFF
- TRBJ2-3 TRBV5-1 CASSQRQSTDTQYF
few TRBJ1-4 TRBV29-1 CSVLAGSLGDVGKLFF
few TRBJ2-2 TRBV7-8 CASSVPGGENTGELFF
many TRBJ1-2 TRBV2 CASSGPGRRDGYTF
many TRBJ1-2 TRBV20-1 CSASRGRYYGYTF
few TRBJ1-1 TRBV7-9 CASSLAGTGFTEAFF
few TRBJ2-7 TRBV20-1 CSARGSMGQNYEQYF
many TRBJ2-1 TRBV6-2/TRBV6-3 CASSYRSGRHNEQFF
many TRBJ1-1 TRBV24-1 CATSESTGRGTEAFF
- TRBJ2-5 TRBV25-1 CASSPPGWGQETQYF
many TRBJ2-7 TRBV20-1 CSATDNNYEQYF
many TRBJ1-6 TRBV2 CASSRDRRLSSYNSPLHF
many TRBJ2-1 TRBV11-2 CASSLASGVYNEQFF
many TRBJ2-3 TRBV12-3/TRBV12-4 CASRDRGRGTDTQYF
- TRBJ1-6 TRBV6-2/TRBV6-3 CAIASTWGTGFSYNSPLHF
many TRBJ1-5 TRBV12-3/TRBV12-4 CASSRGVLPRQGSNQPQHF
few TRBJ2-5 TRBV20-1 CSARPAGRQETQYF
many TRBJ2-5 TRBV2 CASKDRVYQETQYF
many TRBJ2-2 TRBV12-3/TRBV12-4 CASSPNLRTSGLNTGELFF
few TRBJ1-6 TRBV28 CASSTGGSYNSPLHF
- TRBJ1-2 TRBV2 CAILGGQRTNYGYTF
few TRBJ2-2 TRBV13 CASSSTGTSGSGTGELFF
- TRBJ1-1 TRBV11-2 CASSLRPGVKNRNTAAFF
few TRBJ2-7 TRBV12-3/TRBV12-4 CASSLARDSYEQYF
- TRBJ2-6 TRBV24-1 CATSDPEGDPGANVLTF
- TRBJ2-2 TRBV30 CAWSVGGVAGELFF